The 22 T cell receptor beta chains listed next were all sequenced from one sample in a study of T-cell memory formation after mild COVID-19. Via MiXCR, TCRdb re-called the 5' RACE reads, giving one row per CDR3 protein. The data hold approximately 260,000 distinct CDR3 sequences, with about a sixth observed a single time. Specimen: PBMCs or a T cell subset sorted from them (not recorded which). These TCRs come from a man between 18 and 35 years old who had mild COVID-19 (a few samples of this study predate the infection). Cell type and time point are not known.

This clonotype was counted only a few times. The CDR3 DNA is TGTGCCAGCAGCTTATCAGGGGGAGGTACGAGCTCCTACGAGCAGTACGTC. It encodes CASSLSGGGTSSYEQYV. The chain employs TRBV7-8 and TRBJ2-7; perhaps TRBD1 as D (7 bases). Deletions cut 2 bases from V and 0 bases from J, with 17 bases between. This CDR3 region has 17 residues. CDR1 and CDR2 from the germline V gene are SGHVS and FQNEAQ.

The rearrangement joins TRBV18 to TRBJ2-7; D not certain. Per germline, CDR1 KGHSH and CDR2 LQKENI. The CDR3 sequence is 13 residues long. Between the trimmed V and J ends, which lost 5 bases and 6 bases, there was a span of 14 bases. The CDR3 DNA reads as TGTGCCAGCTCAGCGGACCGTTCGGTCGAGCAGTACGTC. Its translation is CASSADRSVEQYV.

This clonotype showed up just a few times. This chain links TRBV25-1 with TRBJ1-1, with TRBD1 identical over 8 bases. There are 13 residues in the CDR3. Germline-derived CDR1 and CDR2 are MGHDK and SYGVNS. J was trimmed by 10 bases and V by 1 base; bases with no gene match: 5. The CDR3 region is CASSEWEGQGAFF. CDR3 coding DNA: TGTGCCAGCAGTGAATGGGAAGGACAGGGAGCTTTCTTT.

There are a few counts of this clonotype. The CDR3 reads CASSPPGVRYGYTF. The CDR3 region has the DNA TGTGCCAGCAGTCCCCCCGGGGTCCGATATGGCTACACCTTC. This rearrangement joins TRBV6-5 to TRBJ1-2; D gene ambiguous. The V end lost 5 bases, the J end lost 5 bases, and 15 bases lay between the germline ends. Germline CDR1 is MNHEY and CDR2 is SVGAGI. This CDR3 comprises 14 residues.

In its sample, this clonotype was seen a few times. This chain links TRBV12-3 or TRBV12-4 with TRBJ2-2, with 11 bases fitting TRBD2. V gave up 1 base and J gave up 0 bases; unmatched junction bases: 7. The CDR3 has 19 residues. CDR3 region: CASSLGGLAGIANTGELFF. CDR3 nucleotides: TGTGCCAGCAGTTTAGGAGGACTAGCGGGTATCGCGAACACCGGGGAGCTGTTTTTT.

The rearrangement uses TRBV11-2 and TRBJ2-3; D unresolved. Looked up from germline, CDR1 is SGHAT and CDR2 is FQNNGV. V lost 0 bases to trimming and J lost 3 bases, with 10 bases between them. This CDR3 contains 15 residues. The CDR3 nucleotides read TGTGCCAGCAGCTTAGATGGGTTTTGGACAGATACGCAGTATTTT. Translating gives CASSLDGFWTDTQYF. The whole variable domain, remainder taken from reference TRBV11-2 and TRBJ2-3, is EAGVAQSPRYKIIEKRQSVAFWCNPISGHATLYWYQQILGQGPKLLIQFQNNGVVDDSQLPKDRFSAERLKGVDSTLKIQPAKLEDSAVYLCASSLDGFWTDTQYFGPGTRLTVL.

This CDR3 reads CASSLQPTSGGDDEFF. The CDR3 coding sequence is TGTGCCAGCAGCTTACAGCCGACTAGCGGGGGGGACGACGAGTTCTTC. V gene TRBV7-2 combines with J gene TRBJ2-1; 14 positions agree with TRBD2. V lost 2 bases, J lost 14 bases, and 11 bases stayed unmatched. CDR3 length: 16 amino acids. Germline CDR1 and CDR2: SGHTA and FQGNSA.

The rearrangement uses TRBV6-2 or TRBV6-3 and TRBJ1-5; possibly TRBD1 for D (6 bases). V was pared by 5 bases and J by 5 bases, with 19 bases between. The CDR3 is made up of 16 amino acids. The germline V gene encodes CDR1 MNHEY and CDR2 SVGEGT. CDR3 nucleotide sequence: TGTGCCAGCAGTCGCGACCGGGACACAAGGGATCAGCCCCAGCATTTT. Translation: CASSRDRDTRDQPQHF.

This clonotype was found a few times. This sequence joins TRBV4-3 and TRBJ2-5; D may match TRBD1 or TRBD2 (7 bases each). Germline CDR1 LGHNA, CDR2 YSLEER. The CDR3 has 15 residues. V lost 0 bases and J lost 4, with 12 bases in between. Here the CDR3 reads CASSQDGRGLETQYF. The CDR3 DNA follows: TGCGCCAGCAGCCAAGATGGGAGGGGGCTAGAGACCCAGTACTTC.

CDR3 loop: CASSLAGGPYEQYV. Written as DNA, the CDR3 is TGTGCCAGCAGCTTAGCGGGGGGGCCGTATGAGCAGTACGTC. The chain joins TRBV7-2 to TRBJ2-7, with D possibly being TRBD2 (7 bases). The germline gives CDR1 SGHTA, CDR2 FQGNSA. CDR3 length equals 14 residues. Trimming shortened V by 0 bases and J by 7 bases, and 13 bases separated the two germline ends.

In its sample, this clonotype was seen a few times. The CDR3 DNA follows: TGTGCCAGCAGCTTGGAGGCAGCGGGGGGGCCGGGGGATACGCAGTATTTT. Translated, it gives CASSLEAAGGPGDTQYF. This chain links TRBV5-5 with TRBJ2-3; 10 nucleotides agree with TRBD2. This CDR3 contains 17 residues. Trimming removed 0 bases from V and 6 bases from J; junction bases left unmatched: 10. Germline V gene sequence: CDR1 SGHKS, CDR2 YYEKEE (reference sequence).

This chain uses TRBV15 with TRBJ2-2; TRBD1 agrees at 8 bases. The ends lost 5 bases at V and 5 bases at J; junction bases unmatched: 7. The CDR3 covers 15 residues. CDR1 is LNHNV and CDR2 is YYDKDF in the germline V gene (reference sequence). CDR3 DNA: TGTGCCACCAGCCGAGGACAGGGTCGGACCGGGGAGCTGTTTTTT. It yields the protein CATSRGQGRTGELFF.

This clonotype has only a few counts. The CDR3 loop reads CASSLGRGPYEQYV. CDR3 in DNA: TGTGCCAGCAGCTTGGGACGGGGGCCCTACGAGCAGTACGTC. V is TRBV11-2 and J is TRBJ2-7; D possibly matches TRBD1 or TRBD2 (6 bases each). The CDR3 extends over 14 amino acids. Germline V gene lookup returns CDR1 SGHAT and CDR2 FQNNGV. Trimming took 3 bases from V and 2 from J, leaving 11 bases between them.

Remarks on this clonotype: At one boundary the junction diverges from the germline segment, which might be a read error. V gene TRBV7-7 combines with J gene TRBJ2-1, with D possibly TRBD2 on 6 matching bases. The length of the CDR3 is 13 residues. Germline-derived CDR1 and CDR2 are SSHAT and FNYEAQ (reference sequence). The CDR3 DNA is TGTGCTAGCAGCTCCGGGACTCGAAATGAGCAGTTCTTC. This translates into CASSSGTRNEQFF.

The rearrangement joins TRBV24-1 to TRBJ1-3; unclear D gene. Trimming cost V 4 bases and J 0 bases, with 9 bases left between them. Germline lookup yields CDR1 KGHDR and CDR2 SFDVKD. The CDR3 contains 15 residues. The chain's CDR3 is CATSDPAGSGNTIYF. Here the CDR3 DNA reads TGTGCCACCAGTGACCCCGCTGGCTCTGGAAACACCATATATTTT.

J is TRBJ1-2 and V is TRBV5-6, with TRBD1 matching over 7 bases. This CDR3 region has 15 residues. Germline values: CDR1 SGHDT, CDR2 YYEEEE. The V and J ends lost 4 bases and 0 bases, in that order; junction bases with no gene match: 6. The CDR3 protein is CASSVGQRSNYGYTF. The CDR3 DNA is TGTGCCAGCAGCGTGGGACAGCGATCTAACTATGGCTACACCTTC.

This clonotype was detected ten times or more. This chain uses TRBV7-2 with TRBJ1-2; TRBD1 aligns across 9 bases. Germline trimming cut 4 bases from V and 7 bases from J; bases unmatched to any gene: 10. Germline CDR1 reads SGHTA; CDR2 reads FQGNSA. The CDR3 contains 15 residues. The CDR3 sequence: CASSSPGGTGSGYTF. CDR3 nucleotides: TGTGCCAGCAGCTCACCGGGCGGGACAGGGTCTGGCTACACCTTC.

V gene TRBV20-1 combines with J gene TRBJ2-1; D ambiguous. This CDR3 is built from 13 residues. V gave up 6 bases and J gave up 6 bases, with 15 bases separating them. Germline-derived CDR1 and CDR2 are DFQATT and SNEGSKA (reference sequence). CDR3 coding DNA: TGCAGTGCCTCGGGCCCGTTGGGCAATGAGCAGTTCTTC. Protein: CSASGPLGNEQFF.

This chain connects TRBV10-3 to TRBJ2-3; 9 bases are a match to TRBD2. Trimming removed 6 bases from V and 6 bases from J; junction bases left unmatched: 4. CDR1 is ENHRY, CDR2 SYGVKD, per germline. CDR3 length equals 13 residues. CDR3 protein: CAIRRGGKDTQYF. CDR3 DNA: TGTGCCATCAGGCGGGGGGGCAAGGATACGCAGTATTTT.

The chain joins TRBV6-5 to TRBJ2-5; TRBD2 is a possible D gene (7 bases). This CDR3 has 16 residues. Germline-derived CDR1 and CDR2 are MNHEY and SVGAGI. Trimming took off 6 bases at V and 5 bases at J, with 22 bases between the two ends. CDR3 DNA sequence: TGTGCCAGCAGACGGGGGGCGAGCGGGTGGGGGGAGACCCAGTACTTC. Translating gives CASRRGASGWGETQYF.

This clonotype was seen only a few times. The chain uses TRBV29-1 and TRBJ2-1, with D perhaps matching TRBD1 (5 bases). Germline CDR1 reads SQVTM; CDR2 reads ANQGSEA. This CDR3 contains 14 residues. Trimming took off 3 bases at V and 8 bases at J, with 17 bases between the two ends. The CDR3 DNA reads TGCAGCGTTGAGTCTTTCGCAGGGTCGGATGAGCAGTTCTTC. Amino acid sequence: CSVESFAGSDEQFF.

The sample holds many counts of this clonotype. The rearrangement joins TRBV7-6 to TRBJ1-1, with D perhaps TRBD1 (6 bases). Per the germline V gene, CDR1 is SGHVS and CDR2 is FNYEAQ. Deletions cut 5 bases from V and 8 bases from J, with 15 bases between. The CDR3 totals 13 residues. CDR3 region: CASSVQTGTEAFF. CDR3 nucleotide sequence: TGTGCCAGCAGCGTACAAACAGGGACCGAAGCTTTCTTT.